Listed below are T cell receptor beta chains from one sample, sequenced in a study of cytomegalovirus exposure and HLA in healthy donors. Measured with immunoSEQ multiplex PCR; TCRdb has only the in-frame clones, and not every one. The table lists 75,000 to 90,000 clones, around 78% of them singletons. Sequenced sample: PBMCs. These receptors originate from a male donor in good health and CMV-seropositive. The CDR3 runs from the conserved cysteine through the conserved F or W. A D gene is named only where the DNA matches it firmly. Clone size is shown for a subset of rows, as once, few, many or a class of expanded clone.

TRBD2 | TRBJ2-7 | TRBV6-4 | NA | TGTGCCAGCAGTGATACTAGCGGGAGTAGAGAGCAGTACTTC | CASSDTSGSREQYF
NA | TRBJ1-5 | TRBV10-3 | NA | TGTGCCATCAGTGAGGGCCACCCGCCCCAGCATTTT | CAISEGHPPQHF
TRBD1 | TRBJ2-7 | TRBV5-8 | few | TGTGCCAGCAGCCGATTCATAAACCGGGACAGGGGGATCCACGAGCAGTACTTC | CASSRFINRDRGIHEQYF
NA | TRBJ1-1 | TRBV7-8 | NA | TGTGCCAGCAGCTCCAGGGGAGGGGACACTGAAGCTTTCTTT | CASSSRGGDTEAFF
TRBD2 | TRBJ2-7 | TRBV7-8 | few | TGTGCCAGCAGCTTCGGGGGGCTAGCGGGTCCCCACTCCTACGAGCAGTACTTC | CASSFGGLAGPHSYEQYF
TRBD2 | TRBJ2-1 | TRBV2 | few | TGTGCCAGTCAGGGACTAGCGAATGGCAATGAGCAGTTCTTC | CASQGLANGNEQFF
TRBD2 | TRBJ2-5 | TRBV7-3 | NA | TGTGCCAGCAGCCAAGCGGGGGGGCTGCAAGAGACCCAGTACTTC | CASSQAGGLQETQYF
NA | TRBJ2-1 | TRBV5-1 | NA | TGCGCCAGCAGCTTGGCCCCGGTGTCAGGTATTGAGCAGTTCTTC | CASSLAPVSGIEQFF
NA | TRBJ2-7 | TRBV7-2 | NA | TGTGCCAGCAGCTCAGGGGTACCGCCCATCTCCGAGCAGTACTTC | CASSSGVPPISEQYF
NA | TRBJ2-7 | TRBV5-4 | few | TGTGCCAGCCATAGGGGCTACGAGCAGTACTTC | CASHRGYEQYF
TRBD1 | TRBJ1-2 | TRBV5-4 | few | TGTGCCAGCAGCCTGGGACAGGTATCAAGAAACTATGGCTACACCTTC | CASSLGQVSRNYGYTF
TRBD2 | TRBJ2-1 | TRBV18 | NA | TGTGCCAGCTCACCACCGGTTAGCGGGAAGGGGTATGAGCAGTTCTTC | CASSPPVSGKGYEQFF
NA | TRBJ1-1 | TRBV9 | NA | TGTGCCAGCAGCGTAGAAGGGGGTCCGGATGAAGCTTTCTTT | CASSVEGGPDEAFF
TRBD1 | TRBJ2-1 | TRBV7-2 | NA | TGTGCCAGCAGCAGGGACAGGGGGGAACCACAGTTCTTC | CASSRDRGEPQFF
TRBD1 | TRBJ2-5 | TRBV4-1 | once | TGCGCCAGCAGCCACCCAGGGGGAGAGGAGACCCAGTACTTC | CASSHPGGEETQYF
NA | TRBJ2-2 | TRBV7-8 | NA | TGTGCCAGCAGCTTCAGGGTAGATGCTATAAACACCGGGGAGCTGTTTTTT | CASSFRVDAINTGELFF
TRBD1 | TRBJ2-5 | TRBV5-1 | NA | TGCGCCAGCAGCTTGGGGGACAGGGAGTTAGAGACCCAGTACTTC | CASSLGDRELETQYF
NA | TRBJ2-7 | TRBV5-8 | NA | TGTGCCAGCAGTGGGGCTTGGGACGAGCAGTACTTC | CASSGAWDEQYF
TRBD1 | TRBJ1-3 | TRBV4-1 | NA | TGCGCCAGCAGCCAGCCGACAGGGAGCTCTGGAAACACCATATATTTT | CASSQPTGSSGNTIYF
NA | TRBJ1-2 | TRBV6-5 | NA | TGTGCCAGCAGGAAAGGGGGGGGGAAGATCTATGGCTACACCTTC | CASRKGGGKIYGYTF
NA | TRBJ1-3 | TRBV6-6 | NA | TGTGCCAGCAGTTACGGGCAGGACTCTGGAAATACCATATATTTT | CASSYGQDSGNTIYF
NA | TRBJ2-5 | TRBV6-5 | NA | TGTGCCAGCAGTTACTCCAACAGGGGGAGGGGGGAGACCCAGTACTTC | CASSYSNRGRGETQYF
NA | TRBJ2-3 | TRBV28 | few | TGTGCCAGCAGTAGTTCTCGGCGGGACACAGATACGCAGTATTTT | CASSSSRRDTDTQYF
TRBD2 | TRBJ2-1 | TRBV27 | NA | TGTGCCAGCAGTCCACGGACCGTAGCGGGGGCTTACAATGAGCAGTTCTTC | CASSPRTVAGAYNEQFF
NA | TRBJ2-5 | TRBV27 | NA | TGTGCCAGCAGTTTATACTTGGGACAAGAAGAGACCCAGTACTTC | CASSLYLGQEETQYF
NA | TRBJ1-2 | TRBV6-5 | NA | TGTGCCAGCAGTTACTTCGGGGGGGACTATGGCTACACCTTC | CASSYFGGDYGYTF
TRBD1 | TRBJ1-2 | TRBV2 | once | TGTGCCAGCTCCCGTGACAGGGGGCCTGGCTACACCTTC | CASSRDRGPGYTF
TRBD2 | TRBJ2-1 | TRBV28 | NA | TGTGCCAGCATTAGCGGGGGGGCGAGTGAGCAGTTCTTC | CASISGGASEQFF
NA | TRBJ2-1 | TRBV19 | NA | TGTGCCAGTAGTATCACGAACCTCGGGGGGCAGTTCTTC | CASSITNLGGQFF
TRBD1 | TRBJ1-1 | TRBV7-9 | NA | TGTGCCAGCAGCCCGGTTTTAGGGGGCTGGGCTGAAGCTTTCTTT | CASSPVLGGWAEAFF
NA | TRBJ2-7 | TRBV28 | NA | TGTGCCAGCAGTCCCGGACTTTTAGGGCAGTACTTC | CASSPGLLGQYF
TRBD1 | TRBJ2-7 | TRBV5-6 | NA | TGTGCCAGCAGCTACGGACAGGGCCGGTACGAGCAGTACTTC | CASSYGQGRYEQYF
NA | TRBJ2-2 | TRBV30 | once | TGTGCCTGGAGTGTTGAGACAAGAGACACCGGGGAGCTGTTTTTT | CAWSVETRDTGELFF